This T cell receptor (beta chain) was recovered during a study of patients and donors after allogeneic stem cell transplantation. A single record per CDR3 protein comes from TCRdb applying MiXCR to the RT-PCR reads. The table records roughly 960,000 distinct CDR3 sequences, approximately 19% of them present only once. V gave up 3 bases and J gave up 9 bases, with 12 bases separating them. The CDR3 sequence is 12 residues long. Germline CDR1 reads DFQATT; CDR2 reads SNEGSKA (reference sequence). The genes are TRBV20-1 and TRBJ2-1; weak D call: TRBD2 (5 bases). This TCR derives from a human donor who was either an allogeneic HSCT recipient or a stem cell or donor lymphocyte infusion donor (not recorded which). It is not recorded whose cells these are; they may come from a transplant donor. The specimen was blood, either unsorted or a sorted T cell fraction (not recorded which). In nucleotides, the CDR3 is TGCAGTGCTAGCGGGCTAGCAGGTGAGCAGTTCTTC. Amino acids: CSASGLAGEQFF.